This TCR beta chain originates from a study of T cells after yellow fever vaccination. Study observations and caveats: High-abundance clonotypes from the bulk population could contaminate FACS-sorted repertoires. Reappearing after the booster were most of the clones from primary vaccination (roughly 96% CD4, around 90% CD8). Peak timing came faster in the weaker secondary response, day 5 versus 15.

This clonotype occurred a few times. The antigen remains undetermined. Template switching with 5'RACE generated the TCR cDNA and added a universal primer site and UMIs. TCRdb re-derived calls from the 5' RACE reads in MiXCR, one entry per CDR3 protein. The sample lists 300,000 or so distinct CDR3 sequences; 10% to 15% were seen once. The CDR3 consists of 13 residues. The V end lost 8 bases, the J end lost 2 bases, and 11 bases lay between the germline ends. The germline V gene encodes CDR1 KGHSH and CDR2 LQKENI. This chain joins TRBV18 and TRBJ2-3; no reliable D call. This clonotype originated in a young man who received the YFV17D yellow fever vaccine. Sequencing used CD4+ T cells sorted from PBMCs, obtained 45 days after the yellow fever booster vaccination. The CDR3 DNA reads TGTGCCAGCCCCAAAGCTTACACAGATACGCAGTATTTT. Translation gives CASPKAYTDTQYF.